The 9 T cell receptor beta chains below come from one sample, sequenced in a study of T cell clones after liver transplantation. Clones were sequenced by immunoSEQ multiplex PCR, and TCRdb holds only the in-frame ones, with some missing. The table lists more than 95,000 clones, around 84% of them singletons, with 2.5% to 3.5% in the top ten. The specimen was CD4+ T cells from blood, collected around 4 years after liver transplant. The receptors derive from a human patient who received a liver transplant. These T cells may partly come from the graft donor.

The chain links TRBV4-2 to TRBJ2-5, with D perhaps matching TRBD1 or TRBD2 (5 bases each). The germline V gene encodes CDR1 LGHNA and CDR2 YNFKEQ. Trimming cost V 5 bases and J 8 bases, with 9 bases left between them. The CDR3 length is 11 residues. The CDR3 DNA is TGTGCCAGCAGCTTCCGGGACACCCAGTACTTC. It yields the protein CASSFRDTQYF.

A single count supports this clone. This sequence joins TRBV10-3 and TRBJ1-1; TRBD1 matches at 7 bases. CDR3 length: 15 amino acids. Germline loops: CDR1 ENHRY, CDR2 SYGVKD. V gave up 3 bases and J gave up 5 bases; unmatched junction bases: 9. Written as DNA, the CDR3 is TGTGCCATCAGTGAAGTTGAAAGGGGGCTAACTGAAGCTTTCTTT. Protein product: CAISEVERGLTEAFF.

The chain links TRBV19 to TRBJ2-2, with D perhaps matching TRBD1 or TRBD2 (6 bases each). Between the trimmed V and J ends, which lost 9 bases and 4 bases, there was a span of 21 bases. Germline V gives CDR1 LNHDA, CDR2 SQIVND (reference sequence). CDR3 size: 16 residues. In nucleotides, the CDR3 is TGTGCCAGCGGGCAGGGGAGAGGGACTCGCACCGGGGAGCTGTTTTTT. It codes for CASGQGRGTRTGELFF.

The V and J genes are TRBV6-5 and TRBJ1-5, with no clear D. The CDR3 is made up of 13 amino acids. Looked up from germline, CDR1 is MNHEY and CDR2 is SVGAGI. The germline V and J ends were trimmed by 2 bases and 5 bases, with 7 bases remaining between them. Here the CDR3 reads CASSYNGDQPQHF. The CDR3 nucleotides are TGTGCCAGCAGTTACAATGGCGATCAGCCCCAGCATTTT.

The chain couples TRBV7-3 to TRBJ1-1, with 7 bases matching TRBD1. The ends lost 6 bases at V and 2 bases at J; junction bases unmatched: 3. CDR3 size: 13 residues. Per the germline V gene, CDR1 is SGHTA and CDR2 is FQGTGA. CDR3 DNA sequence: TGTGCCAGCAGACAGGGGCTAAACACTGAAGCTTTCTTT. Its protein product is CASRQGLNTEAFF. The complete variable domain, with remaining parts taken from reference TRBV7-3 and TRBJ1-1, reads GAGVSQTPSNKVTEKGKYVELRCDPISGHTALYWYRQSLGQGPEFLIYFQGTGAADDSGLPNDRFFAVRPEGSVSTLKIQRTERGDSAVYLCASRQGLNTEAFFGQGTRLTVV.

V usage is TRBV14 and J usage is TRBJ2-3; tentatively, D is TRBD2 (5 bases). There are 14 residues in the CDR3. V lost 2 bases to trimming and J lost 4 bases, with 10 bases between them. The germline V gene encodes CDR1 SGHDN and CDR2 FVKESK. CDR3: CASSQRDGADTQYF. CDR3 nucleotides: TGTGCCAGCAGCCAACGGGATGGGGCAGATACGCAGTATTTT.

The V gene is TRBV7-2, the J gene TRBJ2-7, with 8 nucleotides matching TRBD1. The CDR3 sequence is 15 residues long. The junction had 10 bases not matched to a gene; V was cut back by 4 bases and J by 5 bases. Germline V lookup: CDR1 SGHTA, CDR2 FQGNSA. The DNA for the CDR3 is TGTGCCAGCAGCTCCCGGACAGGGTCGATCCACGAGCAGTACTTC. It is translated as CASSSRTGSIHEQYF.

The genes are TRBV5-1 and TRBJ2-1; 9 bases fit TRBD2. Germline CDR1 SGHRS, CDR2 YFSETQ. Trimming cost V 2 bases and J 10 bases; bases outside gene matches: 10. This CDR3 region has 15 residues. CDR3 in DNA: TGCGCCAGCAGCTTCCCTAGCGGGAACTCTCGCGAGCAGTTCTTC. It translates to CASSFPSGNSREQFF.

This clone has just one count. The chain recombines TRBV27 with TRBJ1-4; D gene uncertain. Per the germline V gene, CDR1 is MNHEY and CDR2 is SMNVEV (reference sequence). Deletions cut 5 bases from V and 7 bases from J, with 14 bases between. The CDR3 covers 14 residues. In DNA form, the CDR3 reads TGTGCCAGCAGTCAAACCCGAGGAGGTGAAAAACTGTTTTTT. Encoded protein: CASSQTRGGEKLFF.